Shown below are 8 T cell receptor beta chains from a single sample sequenced in a study of cytomegalovirus exposure and HLA in healthy donors. Both 60 Vbeta primers and 13 Jbeta primers went into the PCR. This table comes from immunoSEQ multiplex PCR, and its TCRdb copy is limited to in-frame clones, with some not included. The table has about 180,000 clones, about four fifths seen once; the top ten hold 1%. The source material was PBMCs. The receptors here all came from a woman aged 45-65 years in good health and CMV-seropositive.

The V call is TRBV28, the J call TRBJ1-3, with TRBD1 matching over 7 bases. Looked up from germline, CDR1 is MDHEN and CDR2 is SYDVKM. The CDR3 extends over 17 amino acids. J was trimmed by 3 bases and V by 8 bases; bases with no gene match: 16. The DNA for the CDR3 is TGTGCCAGCTCCTTGGCCGGAACAGGGGTTAGTGGAAACACCATATATTTT. This translates into CASSLAGTGVSGNTIYF. Full variable domain (outside the CDR3, taken from reference TRBV28 and TRBJ1-3): DVKVTQSSRYLVKRTGEKVFLECVQDMDHENMFWYRQDPGLGLRLIYFSYDVKMKEKGDIPEGYSVSREKKERFSLILESASTNQTSMYLCASSLAGTGVSGNTIYFGEGSWLTVV.

V is TRBV7-9 and J is TRBJ2-2; no definite D call. V lost 5 bases to trimming and J lost 6 bases, with 22 bases between them. Germline V lookup: CDR1 SEHNR, CDR2 FQNEAQ (reference sequence). CDR3 length equals 17 residues. In DNA form, the CDR3 reads TGTGCCAGCAGCCAGCCGTTGCATCAGTGGAGCCCCGGGGAGCTGTTTTTT. Translated: CASSQPLHQWSPGELFF.

This clone occurred a few times. This sequence joins TRBV28 and TRBJ2-7, with 7 positions matching TRBD2. This CDR3 region has 20 residues. The germline gives CDR1 MDHEN, CDR2 SYDVKM. V lost 2 bases, J lost 4 bases, and 23 bases stayed unmatched. CDR3 sequence reads: CASSLGRARPGGTREYEQYF. The CDR3 nucleotides are TGTGCCAGCAGTTTAGGGAGAGCCAGGCCCGGGGGGACGCGTGAGTACGAGCAGTACTTC.

The gene calls are TRBV30 and TRBJ2-7, with D uncertain. Trimming shortened V by 0 bases and J by 0 bases, and 18 bases separated the two germline ends. The V gene's germline CDR1 is GTSNPN and CDR2 SVGIG (reference sequence). The CDR3 is 17 residues long. The CDR3 region is CAWSVGLFLGSSYEQYF. The DNA for the CDR3 is TGTGCCTGGAGTGTTGGGCTTTTTTTAGGTAGCTCCTACGAGCAGTACTTC. Filled out from reference TRBV30 and TRBJ2-7, the complete variable domain reads SQTIHQWPATLVQPVGSPLSLECTVEGTSNPNLYWYRQAAGRGLQLLFYSVGIGQISSEVPQNLSASRPQDRQFILSSKKLLLSDSGFYLCAWSVGLFLGSSYEQYFGPGTRLTVT.

V usage is TRBV6-5 and J usage is TRBJ1-4; no firm D call. The CDR3 is 14 amino acids. The ends were cut back, 5 bases at V and 6 bases at J, with 13 bases in the middle. Per germline, CDR1 MNHEY and CDR2 SVGAGI. The CDR3 region is CASSEWGGHEKLFF. The CDR3 nucleotides are TGTGCCAGCAGTGAATGGGGAGGGCATGAAAAACTGTTTTTT.

V usage is TRBV10-3 and J usage is TRBJ2-7; perhaps TRBD2 as D (7 bases). V was pared by 0 bases and J by 9 bases, with 15 bases between. The CDR3 length is 14 residues. Germline V gene lookup returns CDR1 ENHRY and CDR2 SYGVKD. In DNA, the CDR3 is TGTGCCATCAGTGAGTCGGGCGGGGGCACTGGGCAGTACTTC. Amino acid sequence: CAISESGGGTGQYF.

This sequence joins TRBV18 and TRBJ2-5; D is possibly TRBD2 (6 bases). This CDR3 comprises 16 residues. V lost 2 bases to trimming and J lost 3 bases, with 16 bases between them. Germline CDR1 and CDR2: KGHSH and LQKENI. The CDR3 region has the DNA TGTGCCAGCTCACCAGATTTTCAGCGGGCCGAAGAGACCCAGTACTTC. Amino acid sequence: CASSPDFQRAEETQYF.

The chain uses TRBV10-3 and TRBJ2-7, with 12 bases fitting TRBD2. The germline CDR1 and CDR2 sequences are ENHRY and SYGVKD. V shed 4 bases, J shed 2 bases, and the junction held 3 bases outside the gene matches. This CDR3 is 15 amino acids long. The CDR3 spells CAISGTSGDTYEQYF. The DNA for the CDR3 is TGTGCCATCAGTGGGACTAGCGGGGATACCTACGAGCAGTACTTC.